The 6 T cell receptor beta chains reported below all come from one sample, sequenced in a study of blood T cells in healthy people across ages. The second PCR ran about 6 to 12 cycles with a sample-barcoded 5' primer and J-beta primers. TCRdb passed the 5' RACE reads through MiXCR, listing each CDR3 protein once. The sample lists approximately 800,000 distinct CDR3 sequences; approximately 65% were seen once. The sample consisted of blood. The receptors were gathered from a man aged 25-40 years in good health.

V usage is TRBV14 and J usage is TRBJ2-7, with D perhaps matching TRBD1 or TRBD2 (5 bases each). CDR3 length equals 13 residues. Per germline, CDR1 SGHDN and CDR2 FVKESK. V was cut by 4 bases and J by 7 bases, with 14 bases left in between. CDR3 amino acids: CASSRGFWEEQYF. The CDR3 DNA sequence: TGTGCCAGCAGCCGGGGGTTTTGGGAAGAGCAGTACTTC.

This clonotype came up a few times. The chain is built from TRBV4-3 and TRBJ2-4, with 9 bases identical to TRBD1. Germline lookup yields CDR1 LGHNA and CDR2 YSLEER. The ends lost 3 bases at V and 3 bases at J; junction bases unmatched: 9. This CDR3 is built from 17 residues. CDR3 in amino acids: CASSQNLGTGSKNIQYF. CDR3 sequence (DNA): TGCGCCAGCAGCCAGAATTTAGGGACAGGGAGCAAAAACATTCAGTACTTC.

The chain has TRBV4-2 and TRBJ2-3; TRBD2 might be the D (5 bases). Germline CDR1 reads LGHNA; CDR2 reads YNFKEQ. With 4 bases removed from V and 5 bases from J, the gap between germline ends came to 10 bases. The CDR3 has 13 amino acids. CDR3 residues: CASSRGGEDTQYF. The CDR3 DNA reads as TGTGCCAGCAGCCGAGGAGGAGAAGATACGCAGTATTTT.

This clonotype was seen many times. CDR3 protein: CASSFGVAGANVLTF. CDR3 DNA sequence: TGTGCCAGCAGTTTCGGGGTAGCTGGGGCCAACGTCCTGACTTTC. This chain uses TRBV6-2 or TRBV6-3 with TRBJ2-6; tentatively, D is TRBD2 (5 bases). Germline CDR1 and CDR2: MNHEY and SVGEGT. This CDR3 region has 15 residues. Trimming shortened V by 4 bases and J by 2 bases, and 9 bases separated the two germline ends.

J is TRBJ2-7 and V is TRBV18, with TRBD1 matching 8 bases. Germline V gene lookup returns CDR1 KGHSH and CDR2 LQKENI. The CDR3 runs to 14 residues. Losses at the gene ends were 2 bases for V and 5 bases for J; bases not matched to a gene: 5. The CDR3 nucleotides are TGTGCCAGCTCACCATGGACAGGGTGGAACGAGCAGTACTTC. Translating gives CASSPWTGWNEQYF.

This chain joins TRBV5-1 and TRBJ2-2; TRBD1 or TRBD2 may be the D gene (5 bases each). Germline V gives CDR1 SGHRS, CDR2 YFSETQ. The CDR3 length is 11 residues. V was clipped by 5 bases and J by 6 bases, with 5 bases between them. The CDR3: CASRGAGELFF. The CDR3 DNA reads TGCGCCAGCAGGGGGGCCGGGGAGCTGTTTTTT.